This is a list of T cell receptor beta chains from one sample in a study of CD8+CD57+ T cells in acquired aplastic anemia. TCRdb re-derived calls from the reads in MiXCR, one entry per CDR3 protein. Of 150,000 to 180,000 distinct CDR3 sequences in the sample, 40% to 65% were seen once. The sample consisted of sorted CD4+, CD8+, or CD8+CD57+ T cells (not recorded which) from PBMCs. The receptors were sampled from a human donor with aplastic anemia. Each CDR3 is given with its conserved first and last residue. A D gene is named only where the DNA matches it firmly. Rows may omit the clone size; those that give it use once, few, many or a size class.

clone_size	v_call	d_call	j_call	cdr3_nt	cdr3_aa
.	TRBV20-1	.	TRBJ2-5	TGCAGTGCTAGAGATCAGATAGGGGGCCAAGAGACCCAGTACTTC	CSARDQIGGQETQYF
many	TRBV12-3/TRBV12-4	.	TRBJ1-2	TGTGCCAGCACACAGAGCCCGGTGATCACCTATGGCTACACCTTC	CASTQSPVITYGYTF
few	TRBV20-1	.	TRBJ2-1	TGCAGTGCTAGAGGAGGCGGATGGGATGAGCAGTTCTTC	CSARGGGWDEQFF
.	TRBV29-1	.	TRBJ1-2	TGCAGCGTTCACGGGACACTCTATGGCTACACCTTC	CSVHGTLYGYTF
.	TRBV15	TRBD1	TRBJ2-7	TGTGCCACCAGCAGCACCGGGACAGGGGGCGAAGACGAGCAGTACTTC	CATSSTGTGGEDEQYF
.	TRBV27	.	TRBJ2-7	TGTGCCAGCAGTGCCGTGGCGAGCTCCTACGAGCAGTACTTC	CASSAVASSYEQYF
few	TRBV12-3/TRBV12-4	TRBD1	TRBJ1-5	TGTGCCAGCAGTCCGAGCCGGGACAGGGTCAGGTGGAGCAATCAGCCCCAGCATTTT	CASSPSRDRVRWSNQPQHF
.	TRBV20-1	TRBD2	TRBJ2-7	TGCAGTGCTAGAATGCTAGCGGGGTTAAGCTACGAGCAGTACTTC	CSARMLAGLSYEQYF
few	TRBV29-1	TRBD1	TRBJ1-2	TGCAGCGCCTCGGGACAGGGGGCATATGGCTACACCTTC	CSASGQGAYGYTF
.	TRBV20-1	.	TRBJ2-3	TGCAGTGCTACTGGGACTTCTTCCACAGATACGCAGTATTTT	CSATGTSSTDTQYF
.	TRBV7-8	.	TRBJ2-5	TGTGCCAGCAGCTCGCTAAACCAAGAGACCCAGTACTTC	CASSSLNQETQYF
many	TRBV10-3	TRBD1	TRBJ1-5	TGTGCCATCAGAGGACAGGGCTGGAATCAGCCCCAGCATTTT	CAIRGQGWNQPQHF
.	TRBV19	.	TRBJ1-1	TGTGCCAGTAGTACCAGGGTCGGGGCTACTGAAGCTTTCTTT	CASSTRVGATEAFF
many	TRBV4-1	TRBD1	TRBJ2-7	TGTGCCAGCAGCCAGGACAGGGGTTACGAGCAGTACTTC	CASSQDRGYEQYF
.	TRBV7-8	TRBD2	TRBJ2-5	TGTGCCAGCAGCGAAGGACTAGCGGGGCTAACAGAGACCCAGTACTTC	CASSEGLAGLTETQYF
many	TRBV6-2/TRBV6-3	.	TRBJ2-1	TGTGCCAGCAGCCCCAGGGGACAAAATGAGCAGTTCTTC	CASSPRGQNEQFF
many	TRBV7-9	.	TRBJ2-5	TGTGCCAGCACCACACCGACTCTACTCGAGACCCAGTACTTC	CASTTPTLLETQYF
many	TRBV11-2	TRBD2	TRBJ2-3	TGTGCCAGCAGCTTGACTAGCAGGAACACAGATACGCAGTATTTT	CASSLTSRNTDTQYF
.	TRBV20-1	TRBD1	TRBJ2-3	TGCAGTGCTAACGTACAGGGGGCAAGCACAGATACGCAGTATTTT	CSANVQGASTDTQYF
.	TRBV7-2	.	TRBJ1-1	TGTGCCACCCAGGACGGAACGAACACTGAAGCTTTCTTT	CATQDGTNTEAFF
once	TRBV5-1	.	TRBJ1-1	TGCGCCAGCAGCTACGGGACAGAAGCTTTCTTT	CASSYGTEAFF
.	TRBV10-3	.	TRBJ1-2	TGTGCCATCATGGGAATAGCCGGTGGCTACACCTTC	CAIMGIAGGYTF
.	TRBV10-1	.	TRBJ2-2	TGCGCCAGCTACTGGGGGCAGGGAAGCACCGGGGAGCTGTTTTTT	CASYWGQGSTGELFF
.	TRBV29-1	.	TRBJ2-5	TGCAGCGTTGAAACCGCGGGACAGAGGTTC	CSVETAGQRF
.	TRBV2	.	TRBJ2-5	TGTGCCAGCAGTGACGAGGGATACAATGAGACCCAGTACTTC	CASSDEGYNETQYF
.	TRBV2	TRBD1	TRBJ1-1	TGTGCCAGCACCAGAACGACAGGGTCTGGAGCTTTCTTT	CASTRTTGSGAFF
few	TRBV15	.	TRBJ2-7	TGTGCCACCAGCAGGGTCACCGGGACTTCGGCCTACGAGCAGTACTTC	CATSRVTGTSAYEQYF
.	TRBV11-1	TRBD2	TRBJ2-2	TGTGCCAGCAGTTTCGGTGGGGAGCGGGGGTCCCCCACCGGGGAGCTGTTTTTT	CASSFGGERGSPTGELFF
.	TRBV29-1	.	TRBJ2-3	TGCAGCGTGGGCACAGCGAACCCCTCCGATACGCAGTATTTT	CSVGTANPSDTQYF
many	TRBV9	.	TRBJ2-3	TGTGCCAGCAGCGTAGGTGGGGAGAGGACAGATACGCAGTATTTT	CASSVGGERTDTQYF
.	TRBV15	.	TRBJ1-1	TGTGCCACCAGCAGAGTGAGTCAAGATGGGACTGAAGCTTTCTTT	CATSRVSQDGTEAFF
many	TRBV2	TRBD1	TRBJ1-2	TGTGCCAGCAGTGAAGAAGGGACAGCGCCAAAGGATGGCTACACCTTC	CASSEEGTAPKDGYTF
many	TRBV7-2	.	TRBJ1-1	TGCGCCAGCAGCCAAGATACGCTGAACACTGAAGCTTTCTTT	CASSQDTLNTEAFF
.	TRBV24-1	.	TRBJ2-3	TGTGCCACCAGTGATCTGCGGGGATCCGGCACAGATACGCAGTATTTT	CATSDLRGSGTDTQYF
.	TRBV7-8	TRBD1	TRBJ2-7	TGTGCCAGCAGCTTCGACAGGGGGGTCGAGCAGTACTTC	CASSFDRGVEQYF
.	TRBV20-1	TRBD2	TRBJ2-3	TGCAGTGCCCTCGGGCGGGGGGAAGTTTTGGATACGCAGTATTTT	CSALGRGEVLDTQYF
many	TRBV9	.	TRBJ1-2	TGTGCCAGCAGCGTAGAAGGGTCCTCGGCAGGCTATGGCTACACCTTC	CASSVEGSSAGYGYTF
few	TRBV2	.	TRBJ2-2	TGTGCCAGCAAGATAGGCACCGGGGAGCTGTTTTTT	CASKIGTGELFF
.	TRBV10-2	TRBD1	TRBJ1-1	TGCGCCAGCTTCCCCGGGACAGGGGGGCACACTGAAGCTTTCTTT	CASFPGTGGHTEAFF
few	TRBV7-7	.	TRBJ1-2	TGTGCTAGCAGCTTAGCGCGTTCGCAGGGAGCTAGAGGCTACACCTTC	CASSLARSQGARGYTF
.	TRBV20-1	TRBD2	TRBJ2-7	TGCAGTGCTAGAGCGGGGGGGGAGCAGTACTTC	CSARAGGEQYF
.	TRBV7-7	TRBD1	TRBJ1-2	TGTGCCAGCAGCTTAGACGGGACAGGGGTAGGCTATGGCTACACCTTC	CASSLDGTGVGYGYTF
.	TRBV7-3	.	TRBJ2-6	TGTGCCAGCAGCCCAGGAACGGGTTTGCAAGGGGCCAACGTCCTGACTTTC	CASSPGTGLQGANVLTF
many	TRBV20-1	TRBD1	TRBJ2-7	TGCAGTGCTAGAGATCACAGGGGGCTCTACGAGCAGTACTTC	CSARDHRGLYEQYF
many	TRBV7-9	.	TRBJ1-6	TGTGCCAGCAGCCCGGGGAATTCACCCCTCCACTTT	CASSPGNSPLHF
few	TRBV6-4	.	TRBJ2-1	TGTGCCAGCAGTGACGAGGAGGGGGGGAACAATGAGCAGTTCTTC	CASSDEEGGNNEQFF
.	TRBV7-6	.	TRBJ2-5	TGTGCCAGCAGCTCTCCACCTCAAGAGACCCAGTACTTC	CASSSPPQETQYF
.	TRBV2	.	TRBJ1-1	TGTGCCAGCAGAGGGCGGCAGCTGGTCACTGAGGCTTTCTTT	CASRGRQLVTEAFF
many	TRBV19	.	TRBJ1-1	TGTGCCAGTACCCTAACAGGACGGACGCCCGGAGCTTTCTTT	CASTLTGRTPGAFF
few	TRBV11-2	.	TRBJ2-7	TGTGCCAGCAGCTTAGGAGGGCTGGGCCTCTCCTACGAGCAGTACTTC	CASSLGGLGLSYEQYF
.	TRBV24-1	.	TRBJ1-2	TGTGCCACCAGTGGGGGGTACGGCTACACCTTC	CATSGGYGYTF
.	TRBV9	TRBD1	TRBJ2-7	TGTGCCAGCAGCGCCCGACCGGGACAGGGGCCGTACGAGCAGTACTTC	CASSARPGQGPYEQYF
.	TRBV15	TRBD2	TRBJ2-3	TGTGCCACCAGCCCTGGGCTAGCGGGGGGTGGTGCAGATACGCAGTATTTT	CATSPGLAGGGADTQYF